Below are 23 T cell receptor beta chains sequenced from a single sample in a study of T cells in Graves' hyperthyroidism and ophthalmopathy. Amplified regions were TCR beta CDR3 sequences from RNA transcripts. First-round RT-PCR with HTBI primers amplified the TCR CDR3 region. From the multiplex PCR reads, TCRdb called clonotypes with MiXCR, one entry per CDR3 protein. Here the sample spans roughly 600,000 distinct CDR3 sequences, roughly 15% being singletons. Material: blood. The receptors were sampled from a woman aged 50 to 60 with Graves' ophthalmopathy.

There are many counts of this clonotype. The chain carries TRBV6-2 or TRBV6-3 and TRBJ2-1; tentatively, D is TRBD2 (6 bases). The V and J ends lost 2 bases and 9 bases respectively, with 23 bases between them. Germline V lookup: CDR1 MNHEY, CDR2 SVGEGT. This CDR3 comprises 17 residues. This CDR3 is CASSYGVGRDLWVEQFF. CDR3 nucleotide sequence: TGTGCCAGCAGTTACGGGGTAGGGCGGGACCTCTGGGTTGAGCAGTTCTTC.

This clonotype was detected only a few times. This sequence joins TRBV9 and TRBJ2-5; D remains unclear. The CDR3 loop spans 14 amino acids. Trimming took 0 bases from V and 1 from J, leaving 7 bases between them. CDR1 and CDR2 (germline): SGDLS, YYNGEE. The CDR3 nucleotides are TGTGCCAGCAGCGTAGACAGAACCCAAGAGACCCAGTACTTC. Protein sequence: CASSVDRTQETQYF.

There are many counts of this clonotype. V usage is TRBV5-5 and J usage is TRBJ2-7; 15 nucleotides match TRBD2. The CDR3 is made up of 16 amino acids. After removal of 1 base from V and 4 bases from J, the junction contained 3 bases not matched to a gene. Germline-derived CDR1 and CDR2 are SGHKS and YYEKEE (reference sequence). The CDR3 region is CASSLRTSGRDYEQYF. In DNA form, the CDR3 reads TGTGCCAGCAGCTTGCGGACTAGCGGGAGGGATTACGAGCAGTACTTC.

Only a few counts were recorded for this clonotype. V and J are TRBV20-1 and TRBJ2-7; 14 nucleotides align to TRBD2. The CDR3 runs to 18 residues. From germline, CDR1 is DFQATT and CDR2 SNEGSKA (reference sequence). The junction had 16 bases not matched to a gene; V was cut back by 6 bases and J by 3 bases. CDR3 in amino acids: CSANWGGTSGSFGYEQYF. The CDR3 coding sequence is TGCAGTGCCAACTGGGGCGGGACTAGCGGGAGCTTCGGCTACGAGCAGTACTTC.

The table lists this clonotype with a count of one. The V call is TRBV6-1, the J call TRBJ2-2, with 13 bases aligning to TRBD2. Germline CDR1 and CDR2: MNHNS and SASEGT. Trimming at V came to 8 bases and at J to 6 bases, leaving 9 bases not matched to a gene. The CDR3 totals 16 residues. The CDR3 DNA follows: TGTGCCAGCGGCAAGGGACTAGCGGGATCGGCCGGGGAGCTGTTTTTT. Residues: CASGKGLAGSAGELFF.

This chain connects TRBV14 to TRBJ2-1; D not resolved. The CDR3 is made up of 14 amino acids. Trimming removed 1 base at V and 5 bases at J, with 9 bases between. CDR1 SGHDN and CDR2 FVKESK come from the germline V gene. The CDR3 protein is CASSQGAGHNEQFF. CDR3 DNA: TGTGCCAGCAGCCAAGGGGCAGGACACAATGAGCAGTTCTTC.

This clonotype came up many times. The chain combines TRBV12-3 or TRBV12-4 with TRBJ2-3; unclear D gene. V lost 10 bases and J lost 1, with 6 bases in between. The CDR3 length is 11 residues. The CDR3 DNA reads as TGTGCCACCGAGGGCACAGATACGCAGTATTTT. Translation: CATEGTDTQYF.

This clonotype was counted at least ten times. This rearrangement joins TRBV6-2 or TRBV6-3 to TRBJ2-3; D may be TRBD2 (6 bases). V dropped 2 bases and J dropped 5 bases, with 17 bases sitting between them. CDR1 MNHEY and CDR2 SVGEGT come from the germline V gene. The length of the CDR3 is 16 residues. CDR3 amino acids: CASSYGPGLDKDTQYF. The CDR3 DNA reads TGTGCCAGCAGTTACGGACCGGGACTCGACAAAGATACGCAGTATTTT.

This clonotype was seen many times. The chain carries TRBV12-3 or TRBV12-4 and TRBJ1-5; TRBD1 aligns across 7 bases. V shed 8 bases, J shed 2 bases, and the junction held 6 bases outside the gene matches. The CDR3 length is 14 residues. The CDR3 DNA is TGTGCCAGCGGAAACAGGGGAGGCAATCAGCCCCAGCATTTT. Translated: CASGNRGGNQPQHF.

This clonotype was detected many times. The chain carries TRBV24-1 and TRBJ2-1, with D maybe TRBD1 (6 bases). Trimming shortened V by 4 bases and J by 3 bases, and 15 bases separated the two germline ends. CDR3 size: 16 residues. Germline V CDR1 and CDR2: KGHDR, SFDVKD. CDR3 in DNA: TGTGCCACCAGTGACCGTAGGTGGGGGCACTACAATGAGCAGTTCTTC. Translating it yields CATSDRRWGHYNEQFF.

This clonotype was detected only a few times. The chain recombines TRBV6-2 or TRBV6-3 with TRBJ2-4, with D unresolved. V was clipped by 0 bases and J by 0 bases, with 9 bases between them. Looked up from germline, CDR1 is MNHEY and CDR2 is SVGEGT. The CDR3 covers 16 residues. Here the CDR3 DNA reads TGTGCCAGCAGTTACTCAGCATCTCTAGCCAAAAACATTCAGTACTTC. This gives the protein CASSYSASLAKNIQYF.

This clonotype was recorded many times. In DNA form, the CDR3 reads TGTGCCAGCAGCCCTAGCGGGAGGCACTACGAGCAGTACTTC. Translating gives CASSPSGRHYEQYF. The genes are TRBV3-1 and TRBJ2-7, with 11 bases lining up with TRBD2. There are 14 residues in the CDR3. CDR1 and CDR2 from the germline V gene are LGHDT and YNNKEL (reference sequence). After removal of 4 bases from V and 3 bases from J, the junction contained 2 bases not matched to a gene.

This clonotype was counted ten times or more. The chain couples TRBV5-1 to TRBJ2-2, with D perhaps TRBD1 (5 bases). Trimming took 1 base from V and 0 from J, leaving 10 bases between them. The CDR3 runs to 16 residues. Germline values: CDR1 SGHRS, CDR2 YFSETQ. Here the CDR3 reads CASSLRQPANTGELFF. In DNA, the CDR3 is TGCGCCAGCAGCTTGCGACAGCCAGCGAACACCGGGGAGCTGTTTTTT.

Turning to this clonotype: A much larger clone is a single base away; this may be a read error. V gene TRBV7-9 combines with J gene TRBJ2-2; D is unresolved. The CDR3 covers 14 residues. Germline V gene data show CDR1 as SEHNR and CDR2 as FQNEAQ (reference sequence). This CDR3 reads CANSLVSGTGELFF. DNA of the CDR3: TGTGCCAACAGCTTAGTTTCGGGCACCGGGGAGCTGTTTTTT. The variable domain in full, with the rest retrieved from reference TRBV7-9 and TRBJ2-2, is DTGVSQNPRHKITKRGQNVTFRCDPISEHNRLYWYRQTLGQGPEFLTYFQNEAQLEKSRLLSDRFSAERPKGSFSTLEIQRTEQGDSAMYLCANSLVSGTGELFFGEGSRLTVL.

This clonotype was counted at least ten times. This chain links TRBV20-1 with TRBJ1-1; no clear D. The CDR3 is 11 residues long. V was shortened by 4 bases and J by 3 bases, with 6 bases between the two germline ends. CDR1 DFQATT and CDR2 SNEGSKA come from the germline V gene (reference sequence). The CDR3 nucleotides read TGCAGTGCTAACAGTGACACTGAAGCTTTCTTT. It encodes CSANSDTEAFF.

This clonotype was seen many times. The chain couples TRBV10-3 to TRBJ1-1; D might be TRBD1 (6 bases). The CDR3 runs to 14 residues. V was clipped by 6 bases and J by 6 bases, with 17 bases between them. Germline lookup yields CDR1 ENHRY and CDR2 SYGVKD. The CDR3 DNA is TGTGCCATCAGGGGGGCAGGGAGTATGTCTGAAGCTTTCTTT. Translation gives CAIRGAGSMSEAFF.

This clonotype occurred many times. The chain couples TRBV28 to TRBJ2-7; the D is unclear. This CDR3 spans 11 amino acids. Trimming left V 6 bases short and J 3 bases short, with 6 bases between. Germline values: CDR1 MDHEN, CDR2 SYDVKM. In DNA, the CDR3 is TGTGCCAGCAGCGCCTACTACGAGCAGTACTTC. Its protein product is CASSAYYEQYF.

This clonotype was observed many times. The gene calls are TRBV6-2 or TRBV6-3 and TRBJ2-7; D is possibly TRBD1 or TRBD2 (5 bases each). CDR3 size: 14 residues. The germline V and J ends were trimmed by 6 bases and 4 bases, with 16 bases remaining between them. Germline loops: CDR1 MNHEY, CDR2 SVGEGT. The CDR3 DNA sequence: TGTGCCAGCAGAGATTCGGGACCTCAATACGAGCAGTACTTC. This sequence encodes CASRDSGPQYEQYF.

The table lists this clonotype with many counts. The J gene is TRBJ2-7, the V gene TRBV6-2 or TRBV6-3, with 13 nucleotides matching TRBD2. This CDR3 is built from 21 residues. Per the germline V gene, CDR1 is MNHEY and CDR2 is SVGEGT. J gave up 0 bases and V 0 bases, and 14 bases lay outside the gene matches. The CDR3 nucleotides are TGTGCCAGCAGTTACTCGAGTATCTCGACTAGCGGGAGGTGGAGCTCCTACGAGCAGTACTTC. Translating gives CASSYSSISTSGRWSSYEQYF.

The sample holds many counts of this clonotype. V usage is TRBV11-3 and J usage is TRBJ2-3; perhaps TRBD2 as D (5 bases). The V gene's germline CDR1 is SGHNT and CDR2 YENEEA. V dropped 6 bases and J dropped 4 bases, with 20 bases sitting between them. The CDR3 length is 16 residues. The CDR3 coding sequence is TGTGCCAGCAGTCTTTGGGGATCGAGGGAATCAGATACGCAGTATTTT. It encodes CASSLWGSRESDTQYF.

This clonotype has at least ten counts. V is TRBV6-1 and J is TRBJ2-2; 9 positions match TRBD1. The germline V gene has CDR1 MNHNS and CDR2 SASEGT. V dropped 2 bases and J dropped 4; count of bases not matched to a gene: 2. The CDR3 runs 15 residues. The CDR3 DNA sequence: TGTGCCAGCAGTGAAATACAGGGGGCCACCGGGGAGCTGTTTTTT. This encodes CASSEIQGATGELFF.

This clonotype was found a few times. The gene calls are TRBV6-1 and TRBJ2-3, with a weak D call TRBD2 (6 bases). The CDR3 covers 13 residues. Between the trimmed V and J ends, which lost 4 bases and 5 bases, there was a span of 10 bases. Germline CDR1 is MNHNS and CDR2 is SASEGT. The CDR3 region has the DNA TGTGCCAGCAGTGTTGCGGGATTAGATACGCAGTATTTT. Protein: CASSVAGLDTQYF.

This clonotype was seen many times. This sequence joins TRBV12-3 or TRBV12-4 and TRBJ1-5; no clear D. The V gene lost 5 bases and the J gene lost 6 bases, with 17 bases spanning the gap. The CDR3 totals 15 residues. CDR3 region: CASSPDGNGGQPQHF. The CDR3 bases are TGTGCCAGCAGTCCCGACGGAAATGGAGGTCAGCCCCAGCATTTT.